This T cell receptor (beta chain) was recovered during a study of T cell changes during pregnancy in multiple sclerosis. The protocol was immunoSEQ multiplex PCR, while the TCRdb copy is restricted to in-frame clones and leaves out a portion. The sample has some 40,000 clones, approximately 88% seen once. The CDR3 consists of 15 residues. The germline gives CDR1 MDHEN, CDR2 SYDVKM. V gave up 7 bases and J gave up 3 bases, with 19 bases separating them. The TCR was taken from a female donor with multiple sclerosis, enrolled in a pregnancy study. This specimen consisted of CD4+ T cells from peripheral blood mononuclear cells, obtained in the first trimester of pregnancy. The chain combines TRBV28 with TRBJ2-7, with TRBD1 as a possible D gene (6 bases). The CDR3 region is CASNPQGLADYEQYF. DNA for the CDR3: TGTGCCAGCAACCCACAGGGTCTTGCCGACTACGAGCAGTACTTC.